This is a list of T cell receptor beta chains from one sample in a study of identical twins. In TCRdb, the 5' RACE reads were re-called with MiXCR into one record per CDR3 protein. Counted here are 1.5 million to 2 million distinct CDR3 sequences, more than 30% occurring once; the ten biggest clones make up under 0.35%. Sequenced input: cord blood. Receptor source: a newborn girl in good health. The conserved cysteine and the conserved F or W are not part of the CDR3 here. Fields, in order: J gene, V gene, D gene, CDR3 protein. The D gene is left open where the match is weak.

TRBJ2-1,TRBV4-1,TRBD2,ASSQVERGMGDEQF
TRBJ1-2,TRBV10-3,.,AISDNNYGYT
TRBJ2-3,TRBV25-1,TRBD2,ASSERGLAGEGADTQY
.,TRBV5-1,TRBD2,ASSLVGRSYNEQY
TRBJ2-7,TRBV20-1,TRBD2,SARGLAGVGGSYEQY
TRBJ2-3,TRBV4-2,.,ASSQAGRSSTDTQY
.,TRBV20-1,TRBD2,SADRTSGRNEQY
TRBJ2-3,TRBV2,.,ASSDGVTDTQY
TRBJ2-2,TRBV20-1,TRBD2,SAGGRGTGELF
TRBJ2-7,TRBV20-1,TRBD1,SVGQGISYEQY
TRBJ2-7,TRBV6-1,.,ASSENYPSYEQY
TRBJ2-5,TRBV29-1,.,SGEDRRKETQY
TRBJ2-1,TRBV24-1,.,ATSDPLREQF
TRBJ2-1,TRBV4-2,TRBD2,ASSQEGLAGYNEQF
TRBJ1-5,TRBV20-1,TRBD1,SAQQGANQPQH
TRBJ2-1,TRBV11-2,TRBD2,ASSYDPKGTRHNEQF
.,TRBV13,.,ASSFSGRRVEQY
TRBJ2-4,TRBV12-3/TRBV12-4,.,ASSFQGNLGDEQY
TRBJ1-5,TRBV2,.,ASRGQAYSNQPQH
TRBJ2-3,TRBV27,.,ASSYKDPSTDTQY
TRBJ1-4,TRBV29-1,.,SVGTDTSEKLF
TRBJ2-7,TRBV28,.,ASSPARIHYEQY
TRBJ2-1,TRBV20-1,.,SARGLDSYNEQF
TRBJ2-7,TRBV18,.,ASSPGRENYEQY
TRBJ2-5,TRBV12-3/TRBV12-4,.,ACSLWETQY
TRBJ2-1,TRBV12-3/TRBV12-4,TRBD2,ASSLGEREGPF
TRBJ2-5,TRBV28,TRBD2,ASSLFWSSGRLQETQY
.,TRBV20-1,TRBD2,SARRREAYNEQY
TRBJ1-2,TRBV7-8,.,ASSLTRWGGRDGYT
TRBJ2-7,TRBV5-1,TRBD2,ASSPGLAIYPYEQY
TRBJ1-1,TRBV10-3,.,AMGKGGTEAF
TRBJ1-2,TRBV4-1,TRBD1,ASSQVGTVDYGYT
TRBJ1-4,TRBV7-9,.,ASSRVINEKLF
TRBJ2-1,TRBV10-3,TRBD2,AISQTSGPYNEQF
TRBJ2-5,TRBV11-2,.,ASSFPFGEYRAGETQY
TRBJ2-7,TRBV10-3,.,AISESMGRLYEQY
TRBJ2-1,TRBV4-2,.,ASEPGAGMGEQF
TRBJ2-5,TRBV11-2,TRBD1,ASSFGQGRGETQY
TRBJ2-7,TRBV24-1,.,VTSDSRDSSYEQY
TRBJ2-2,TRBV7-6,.,ASSLSGEGELF